These 24 T cell receptor beta chains share one sample of origin, sequenced in a study of shared clonotypes between healthy human individuals. The method was immunoSEQ multiplex PCR; TCRdb's version includes in-frame clones alone and lacks a portion of them. This table holds roughly 720,000 clones, 90% found once. Sequenced material: memory CD8+ T cells from PBMCs. This sample's subset: CD45RO+ cells pooled with CCR7-negative TemRA cells. These receptor sequences come from a young man in good health. Some clones in this sample may be carry-over from other donors' samples.

CDR3 sequence (DNA): TGTGCCAGCAGCTTGGGTGGAAATACGGGAGCTTTCTTT. Its translation: CASSLGGNTGAFF. The rearrangement joins TRBV11-2 to TRBJ1-1; D gene uncertain. Germline V gives CDR1 SGHAT, CDR2 FQNNGV. The CDR3 covers 13 residues. V was clipped by 3 bases and J by 10 bases, with 15 bases between them. Drawing the rest from reference TRBV11-2 and TRBJ1-1, the complete variable domain is EAGVAQSPRYKIIEKRQSVAFWCNPISGHATLYWYQQILGQGPKLLIQFQNNGVVDDSQLPKDRFSAERLKGVDSTLKIQPAKLEDSAVYLCASSLGGNTGAFFGQGTRLTVV.

As DNA, the CDR3 is TGTGCCAGCAGTGAACACGGCAGGGGGCAGGAGGGCTACACCTTC. It yields the protein CASSEHGRGQEGYTF. This chain uses TRBV2 with TRBJ1-2, with TRBD1 matching over 8 bases. CDR3 size: 15 residues. V shed 2 bases and J 8 bases; nucleotides not matched to a gene: 10. Germline V gene data show CDR1 as SNHLY and CDR2 as FYNNEI.

The chain has TRBV5-6 and TRBJ2-5, with 8 bases fitting TRBD1. TRBJ2-7 matches the DNA end more closely, so the J call is doubtful. The CDR3 spans 14 residues. The germline CDR1 and CDR2 sequences are SGHDT and YYEEEE. The CDR3 region is CASSFGTGTYEQYF. CDR3 nucleotide sequence: TGTGCCAGCAGCTTTGGGACAGGTACCTACGAGCAGTACTTC.

The gene calls are TRBV25-1 and TRBJ2-5, with a weak D call TRBD2 (6 bases). Looked up from germline, CDR1 is MGHDK and CDR2 is SYGVNS. The CDR3 covers 16 residues. Trimming took off 1 base at V and 1 base at J, with 13 bases between the two ends. As DNA, the CDR3 is TGTGCCAGCAGTGAATTAGTCACACTAGCCCAAGAGACCCAGTACTTC. Translation gives CASSELVTLAQETQYF. Looking up the rest from reference TRBV25-1 and TRBJ2-5 gives the full variable domain: EADIYQTPRYLVIGTGKKITLECSQTMGHDKMYWYQQDPGMELHLIHYSYGVNSTEKGDLSSESTVSRIRTEHFPLTLESARPSHTSQYLCASSELVTLAQETQYFGPGTRLLVL.

The chain links TRBV4-2 to TRBJ2-1; TRBD1 agrees at 10 bases. Germline-derived CDR1 and CDR2 are LGHNA and YNFKEQ. The CDR3 spans 16 residues. Trimming removed 0 bases from V and 8 bases from J; junction bases left unmatched: 7. The CDR3 loop reads CASSQDPGQGGYEQFF. CDR3 DNA sequence: TGTGCCAGCAGCCAAGATCCAGGACAGGGGGGCTATGAGCAGTTCTTC.

The J gene is TRBJ1-1, the V gene TRBV27, with TRBD1 identical over 7 bases. The CDR3 is 13 amino acids. Germline V CDR1 and CDR2: MNHEY, SMNVEV (reference sequence). The V gene end was trimmed by 8 bases and the J gene end by 3 bases; junction bases not matched to a gene: 6. The CDR3 here is CASARGADTEAFF. DNA for the CDR3: TGTGCCAGCGCCAGGGGGGCGGACACTGAAGCTTTCTTT.

The genes are TRBV6-5 and TRBJ2-2, with D possibly being TRBD2 (5 bases). The CDR3 has 14 amino acids. Trimming removed 2 bases at V and 4 bases at J, with 8 bases between. Germline CDR1 MNHEY, CDR2 SVGAGI. The CDR3 sequence is CASSYRGSTGELFF. CDR3 in DNA: TGTGCCAGCAGTTACCGGGGTTCCACCGGGGAGCTGTTTTTT.

V usage is TRBV14 and J usage is TRBJ1-1; the match to TRBD1 covers 9 bases. Germline V gene data show CDR1 as SGHDN and CDR2 as FVKESK. V gave up 0 bases and J gave up 5 bases; unmatched junction bases: 10. The CDR3 is 17 residues long. The chain's CDR3 is CASSQDATGGEGTEAFF. In DNA form, the CDR3 reads TGTGCCAGCAGCCAAGATGCAACAGGGGGCGAGGGGACTGAAGCTTTCTTT.

V and J are TRBV5-6 and TRBJ1-2; D is perhaps TRBD1 (5 bases). Per germline, CDR1 SGHDT and CDR2 YYEEEE. Trimming shortened V by 2 bases and J by 0 bases, and 11 bases separated the two germline ends. The CDR3 is made up of 15 amino acids. For the CDR3, the DNA is TGTGCCAGCAGCTTTAAGACAGCCCCTAACTATGGCTACACCTTC. This codes for CASSFKTAPNYGYTF.

The chain uses TRBV28 and TRBJ1-2; possible D gene TRBD1, 6 bases. Trimming took 7 bases from V and 6 from J, leaving 18 bases between them. The CDR3 covers 14 residues. Germline V gene data show CDR1 as MDHEN and CDR2 as SYDVKM. CDR3 loop: CASIIRQGWHGYTF. The CDR3 DNA reads TGTGCCAGCATTATCCGGCAGGGGTGGCATGGCTACACCTTC.

This clone appeared a few times. V is TRBV10-3 and J is TRBJ2-7; 15 bases agree with TRBD2. The CDR3 is made up of 17 amino acids. V shed 5 bases, J shed 1 base, and the junction held 6 bases outside the gene matches. CDR1 and CDR2 (germline): ENHRY, SYGVKD. The CDR3 DNA is TGTGCCATCAGTCACCCGGGACTAGCGGGAGGTTCCTACGAGCAGTACTTC. Residues: CAISHPGLAGGSYEQYF.

The V and J genes are TRBV7-9 and TRBJ2-1, with D maybe TRBD2 (6 bases). Per the germline V gene, CDR1 is SEHNR and CDR2 is FQNEAQ (reference sequence). Trimming shortened V by 5 bases and J by 5 bases, and 16 bases separated the two germline ends. The CDR3 runs to 15 residues. CDR3 coding DNA: TGTGCCAGCAGCATTATTCGGGGGAAAAACAATGAGCAGTTCTTC. It yields the protein CASSIIRGKNNEQFF.

The chain uses TRBV7-2 and TRBJ2-1, with 8 bases aligning to TRBD2. The CDR3 contains 15 residues. Trimming cost V 3 bases and J 3 bases; bases outside gene matches: 4. Germline V gene sequence: CDR1 SGHTA, CDR2 FQGNSA. CDR3 sequence: CASSFMAGGYNEQFF. In nucleotides, the CDR3 is TGTGCCAGCAGCTTTATGGCGGGAGGCTACAATGAGCAGTTCTTC.

The chain carries TRBV5-1 and TRBJ2-7; TRBD2 might be the D (5 bases). Trimming shortened V by 3 bases and J by 3 bases, and 16 bases separated the two germline ends. This CDR3 is 15 amino acids long. The V gene's germline CDR1 is SGHRS and CDR2 YFSETQ. DNA for the CDR3: TGCGCCAGCAGCTCCTTACCGGGATGGATCTACGAGCAGTACTTC. Residues: CASSSLPGWIYEQYF.

This chain connects TRBV28 to TRBJ2-7, with TRBD1 identical over 7 bases. CDR1 MDHEN and CDR2 SYDVKM come from the germline V gene. The trim removed 6 bases at V and 0 bases at J, leaving 8 bases unmatched. The length of the CDR3 is 15 residues. The CDR3 coding sequence is TGTGCCAGCAGCCCGGGACAGCTTATCTCCTACGAGCAGTACTTC. As protein: CASSPGQLISYEQYF.

The chain has TRBV6-5 and TRBJ2-7; D uncertain. This CDR3 has 15 amino acids. V was clipped by 0 bases and J by 6 bases, with 15 bases between them. CDR1 and CDR2 from the germline V gene are MNHEY and SVGAGI. This chain's CDR3 is CASSYSTASSSEQYF. As DNA, the CDR3 is TGTGCCAGCAGTTACTCGACGGCTTCATCGAGCGAGCAGTACTTC.

The chain is built from TRBV28 and TRBJ2-7, with 7 bases identical to TRBD1. The CDR3 sequence is 15 residues long. The V and J ends lost 5 bases and 0 bases, in that order; junction bases with no gene match: 7. Germline CDR1 is MDHEN and CDR2 is SYDVKM. The CDR3 here is CASSPRGQPSYEQYF. The CDR3 DNA reads as TGTGCCAGCAGTCCTCGGGGACAGCCCTCCTACGAGCAGTACTTC.

This clone was found once. This chain links TRBV11-2 with TRBJ2-2, with 9 positions matching TRBD1. Germline CDR1 and CDR2: SGHAT and FQNNGV. V was clipped by 4 bases and J by 2 bases; unmatched bases: 8. The CDR3 loop spans 17 amino acids. CDR3 nucleotide sequence: TGTGCCAGCAGCTCCCCGGGACAGGGTTTCAACACCGGGGAGCTGTTTTTT. This gives the protein CASSSPGQGFNTGELFF.

CDR3 region: CASSSRGGSADTQYF. CDR3 DNA: TGTGCCAGTAGTTCCCGCGGGGGCAGCGCAGATACGCAGTATTTT. The chain combines TRBV19 with TRBJ2-3; D possibly corresponds to TRBD2 (7 bases). The germline V gene has CDR1 LNHDA and CDR2 SQIVND (reference sequence). V was trimmed by 5 bases and J by 4 bases, leaving 16 bases between them. The CDR3 totals 15 residues.

The genes are TRBV25-1 and TRBJ1-3, with no clear D. Germline assignment: CDR1 MGHDK and CDR2 SYGVNS. CDR3 length equals 14 residues. Trimming cost V 6 bases and J 0 bases, with 9 bases left between them. This CDR3 reads CASSDGISGNTIYF. The CDR3 nucleotides read TGTGCCAGCAGCGACGGTATCTCTGGAAACACCATATATTTT.

The chain has TRBV28 and TRBJ2-7, with TRBD2 identical over 13 bases. Germline CDR1 MDHEN, CDR2 SYDVKM. Germline trimming cut 0 bases from V and 6 bases from J; bases unmatched to any gene: 2. This CDR3 contains 15 residues. CDR3 sequence (DNA): TGTGCCAGCAGTTTATGGGGACTAGCGGGAAGCGAGCAGTACTTC. Translated: CASSLWGLAGSEQYF.

CDR3 DNA: TGTGCCAGCAGTCCCCTGGTCCATACCTACGAGCAGTACTTC. The encoded protein is CASSPLVHTYEQYF. The gene calls are TRBV2 and TRBJ2-7, with no clear D. This CDR3 is built from 14 residues. The V end lost 5 bases, the J end lost 2 bases, and 13 bases lay between the germline ends. The germline CDR1 and CDR2 sequences are SNHLY and FYNNEI.

On this clone: The junction departs from the called germline gene at one end, perhaps through a read error. The chain employs TRBV5-1 and TRBJ2-7; 9 nucleotides match TRBD1. Germline V CDR1 and CDR2: SGHRS, YFSETQ. CDR3 length equals 16 residues. CDR3 nucleotide sequence: TGCGCCAGCAGTCCAAAACAGGGGGCGCCCTCCGACGAGCAGTACTTC. Its protein product is CASSPKQGAPSDEQYF.

J is TRBJ2-7 and V is TRBV7-2, with D unclear. The V end was cut by 5 bases, the J end by 6 bases, with 11 bases between. In germline, CDR1 is SGHTA, CDR2 FQGNSA. This CDR3 spans 12 amino acids. The CDR3, as DNA: TGTGCCAGCAGCCGGCGAGGCCCCGAGCAGTACTTC. Its protein product is CASSRRGPEQYF.